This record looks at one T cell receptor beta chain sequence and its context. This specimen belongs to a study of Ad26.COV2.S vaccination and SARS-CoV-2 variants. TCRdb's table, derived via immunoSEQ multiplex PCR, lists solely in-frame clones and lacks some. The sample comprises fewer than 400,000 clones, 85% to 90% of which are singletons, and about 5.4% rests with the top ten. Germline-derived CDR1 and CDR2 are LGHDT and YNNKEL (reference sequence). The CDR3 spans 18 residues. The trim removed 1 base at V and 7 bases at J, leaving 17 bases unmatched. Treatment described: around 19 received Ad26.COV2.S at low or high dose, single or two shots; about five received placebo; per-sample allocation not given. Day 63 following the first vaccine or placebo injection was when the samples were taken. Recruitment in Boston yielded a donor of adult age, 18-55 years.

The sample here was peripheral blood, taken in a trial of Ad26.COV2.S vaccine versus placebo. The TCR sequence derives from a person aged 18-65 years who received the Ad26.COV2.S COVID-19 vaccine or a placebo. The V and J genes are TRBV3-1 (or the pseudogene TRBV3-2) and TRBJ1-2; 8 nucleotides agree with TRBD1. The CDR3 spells CASSQAVFKPDRGPGYTF. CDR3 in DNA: TGTGCCAGCAGCCAAGCGGTGTTCAAACCCGACAGGGGCCCTGGCTACACCTTC.